This passage covers 20 T cell receptor beta chains from one sample sequenced in a study of T-cell memory formation after mild COVID-19. TCRdb re-derived calls from the 5' RACE reads in MiXCR, one entry per CDR3 protein. The data hold 200,000 to 250,000 distinct CDR3 sequences, with around 15% observed a single time. The sequencing sample was made of PBMCs or a T cell subset sorted from them (not recorded which). The source is a man aged 18 to 29 who had mild COVID-19 (a few samples of this study predate the infection). Cell type and time point are not known.

This clonotype occurred a few times. The V and J genes are TRBV7-2 and TRBJ2-3, with 11 bases that match TRBD2. Trimming at V came to 5 bases and at J to 6 bases, leaving 10 bases not matched to a gene. The CDR3 loop spans 16 amino acids. In germline, CDR1 is SGHTA, CDR2 FQGNSA. DNA of the CDR3: TGTGCCAGCAGCCGAGGCAATAGCGGGGGGGCGGATACGCAGTATTTT. Translation: CASSRGNSGGADTQYF.

The gene calls are TRBV6-1 and TRBJ1-1; the D gene is possibly TRBD1 (5 bases). The V end lost 1 base, the J end lost 9 bases, and 12 bases lay between the germline ends. Germline V gene data show CDR1 as MNHNS and CDR2 as SASEGT. The CDR3 spans 13 residues. The CDR3 region is CASSEVGRSKAFF. The CDR3 DNA is TGTGCCAGCAGTGAAGTGGGGCGGAGTAAAGCTTTCTTT.

The rearrangement joins TRBV6-6 to TRBJ1-6, with TRBD1 identical over 8 bases. With 5 bases clipped from V and 1 base from J, the junction kept 4 bases outside the gene matches. This CDR3 contains 16 residues. Per the germline V gene, CDR1 is MNHNY and CDR2 is SVGAGI (reference sequence). CDR3 coding DNA: TGTGCCAGCAGTCCAGGGGGCGCATCCTATAATTCACCCCTCCACTTT. Its translation is CASSPGGASYNSPLHF.

This clonotype has a handful of counts. CDR3 sequence reads: CAVASTDTQYF. CDR3 coding DNA: TGTGCCGTGGCTTCCACAGATACGCAGTATTTT. The gene calls are TRBV6-6 and TRBJ2-3; no clear D gene. This CDR3 has 11 residues. Trimming removed 11 bases at V and 2 bases at J, with 8 bases between. In germline, CDR1 is MNHNY, CDR2 SVGAGI (reference sequence).

The sample holds a few counts of this clonotype. This chain uses TRBV12-3 or TRBV12-4 with TRBJ1-5; D is ambiguous. CDR3 length: 13 amino acids. V lost 1 base, J lost 5 bases, and 6 bases lay in between. The CDR3 protein is CASSLEPYQPQHF. CDR3 DNA sequence: TGTGCCAGCAGTTTAGAGCCGTATCAGCCCCAGCATTTT.

Ten or more counts support this clonotype. The V call is TRBV12-3 or TRBV12-4, the J call TRBJ2-4; TRBD2 matches 10 bases. Trimming took 6 bases from V and 7 from J; bases not matched to a gene: 6. This CDR3 is 14 amino acids long. CDR3 amino acids: CASSPTSGSNIQYF. CDR3 nucleotide sequence: TGTGCCAGCAGCCCGACTAGCGGGTCCAACATTCAGTACTTC.

This rearrangement joins TRBV7-6 to TRBJ2-1; 11 bases map to TRBD1. With V trimmed by 4 bases and J by 7 bases, 6 bases remained unmatched. CDR1 SGHVS and CDR2 FNYEAQ come from the germline V gene. This CDR3 spans 15 amino acids. The CDR3 reads CASSWGGQGENEQFF. CDR3 coding DNA: TGTGCCAGCAGCTGGGGGGGACAGGGGGAAAATGAGCAGTTCTTC.

The chain is built from TRBV29-1 and TRBJ2-3; 14 bases are shared with TRBD2. V lost 6 bases and J lost 0; bases outside the gene matches: 14. The CDR3 length is 19 residues. In germline, CDR1 is SQVTM, CDR2 ANQGSEA. The CDR3 here is CSVLKPRTSGGFSTDTQYF. In nucleotides, the CDR3 is TGCAGCGTCCTAAAGCCGCGGACTAGCGGGGGGTTTAGCACAGATACGCAGTATTTT.

This clonotype was seen just once. This sequence joins TRBV4-2 and TRBJ2-5; 12 bases are a match to TRBD2. The CDR3 loop spans 17 amino acids. With V trimmed by 1 base and J by 1 base, 4 bases remained unmatched. The germline V gene has CDR1 LGHNA and CDR2 YNFKEQ. The CDR3 DNA sequence: TGTGCCAGCAGCCAAGCCCTGACTAGCGGGAGCCAAGAGACCCAGTACTTC. This codes for CASSQALTSGSQETQYF.

The sample holds many counts of this clonotype. CDR3 in DNA: TGCAGCGTTGAGAGAGACAGCACAGATACGCAGTATTTT. It codes for CSVERDSTDTQYF. The chain joins TRBV29-1 to TRBJ2-3; D unresolved. V was trimmed by 3 bases and J by 0 bases, leaving 7 bases between them. In germline, CDR1 is SQVTM, CDR2 ANQGSEA. This CDR3 has 13 amino acids.

The chain couples TRBV7-9 to TRBJ2-3; D gene ambiguous. Per germline, CDR1 SEHNR and CDR2 FQNEAQ (reference sequence). The CDR3 is 14 residues long. The V end was cut by 5 bases, the J end by 1 base, with 10 bases between. CDR3 region: CASSPHGGTDTQYF. CDR3 sequence (DNA): TGTGCCAGCAGCCCCCACGGAGGCACAGATACGCAGTATTTT.

The sample holds a few counts of this clonotype. The V call is TRBV18, the J call TRBJ2-7; maybe TRBD1 (5 bases). There are 14 residues in the CDR3. Germline values: CDR1 KGHSH, CDR2 LQKENI. Trimming left V 2 bases short and J 3 bases short, with 11 bases between. The CDR3 nucleotides read TGTGCCAGCTCACCAGGTCCAGGGTTCTACGAGCAGTACGTC. Translation: CASSPGPGFYEQYV.

This clonotype appeared a few times. The V gene is TRBV7-8, the J gene TRBJ1-2; weak D call: TRBD1 (6 bases). The CDR3 is 14 amino acids. Between the trimmed V and J ends, which lost 5 bases and 5 bases, there was a span of 15 bases. Germline lookup yields CDR1 SGHVS and CDR2 FQNEAQ. Here the CDR3 DNA reads TGTGCCAGCAGCCCAGGGACACTAGAATATGGCTACACCTTC. Its translation is CASSPGTLEYGYTF.

The rearrangement links TRBV2 to TRBJ1-5; D is unclear. CDR3 length: 14 amino acids. Germline V gene data show CDR1 as SNHLY and CDR2 as FYNNEI. V shed 0 bases and J shed 5 bases, with 8 bases lying between them. CDR3 in DNA: TGTGCCAGCAGTGAAGCGAGGGAAGATCAGCCCCAGCATTTT. Its translation: CASSEAREDQPQHF.

J is TRBJ2-5 and V is TRBV7-6, with 7 bases aligning to TRBD2. The CDR3 is made up of 13 amino acids. Germline V lookup: CDR1 SGHVS, CDR2 FNYEAQ. The ends lost 4 bases at V and 7 bases at J; junction bases unmatched: 6. CDR3 DNA sequence: TGTGCCAGCAGCTCACTTAGCGGGCGGACCCAGTACTTC. Translating it yields CASSSLSGRTQYF.

This chain links TRBV20-1 with TRBJ1-5; a possible D gene is TRBD1 (6 bases). The CDR3 covers 15 residues. CDR1 is DFQATT, CDR2 SNEGSKA, per germline (reference sequence). The CDR3 is CRGGTDSLSNQPQHF. CDR3 in DNA: TGCAGGGGGGGAACGGACAGTCTTAGCAATCAGCCCCAGCATTTT.

This chain uses TRBV19 with TRBJ2-4; tentatively, D is TRBD2 (6 bases). Trimming left V 6 bases short and J 0 bases short, with 15 bases between. The CDR3 runs to 16 residues. Germline values: CDR1 LNHDA, CDR2 SQIVND (reference sequence). The CDR3 loop reads CASSHPGGRAKNIQYF. CDR3 nucleotide sequence: TGTGCCAGTAGCCACCCCGGAGGGCGAGCCAAAAACATTCAGTACTTC.

This chain connects TRBV7-2 to TRBJ1-5; D is unresolved. Germline CDR1 reads SGHTA; CDR2 reads FQGNSA. This CDR3 is built from 14 residues. The germline V and J ends were trimmed by 5 bases and 7 bases, with 15 bases remaining between them. In DNA form, the CDR3 reads TGTGCCAGCAGCCAAAGAGGAGTAGGACAGCCCCAGCATTTT. It translates to CASSQRGVGQPQHF.

This clonotype has just a few counts. The V call is TRBV4-1, the J call TRBJ1-2; D possibly corresponds to TRBD1 (5 bases). Trimming took 6 bases from V and 4 from J, leaving 18 bases between them. CDR3 size: 15 residues. Germline lookup yields CDR1 MGHRA and CDR2 YSYEKL. This CDR3 reads CASSLNRIPRYGYTF. The CDR3 DNA follows: TGCGCCAGCAGTTTAAACAGGATCCCTCGCTATGGCTACACCTTC.

The chain employs TRBV5-1 and TRBJ2-1, with 8 bases matching TRBD2. The CDR3 extends over 16 amino acids. CDR1 SGHRS and CDR2 YFSETQ come from the germline V gene. Trimming took 4 bases from V and 7 from J; bases not matched to a gene: 13. The CDR3 coding sequence is TGCGCCAGCAGCGAGCCGACTAGCGTGGGGCAAAATGAGCAGTTCTTC. Encoded protein: CASSEPTSVGQNEQFF.